Below, one TCR beta chain is given with its context. Its cognate antigen is unknown. The data are from a study of shared clonotypes between healthy human individuals. The assay was immunoSEQ multiplex PCR, and TCRdb's table has in-frame clones only and misses some. The data show about 680,000 clones, with about three quarters seen just once and around 2% held by the top ten. The CDR3 runs 14 residues. J was trimmed by 4 bases and V by 2 bases; bases with no gene match: 4. In germline, CDR1 is WSHSY, CDR2 SAAADI. The study, taken as a whole, reports: The four-donor shared clonotypes exceeded non-shared clonotypes in generation probability, with non-shared ones scoring lower.

The genes are TRBV10-2 and TRBJ1-2, with 7 bases identical to TRBD1. The clonotype comes from a woman in her 30s in good health. Sequencing input: memory CD4+ T cells sorted from blood. Documented subset: CD45RA-negative fraction. Here the CDR3 DNA reads TGCGCCAGCAGTGAGACGACAGGGCGCTATGGCTACACCTTC. This gives the protein CASSETTGRYGYTF.